Listed below are T cell receptor beta chains from one sample, sequenced in a study of cytomegalovirus exposure and HLA in healthy donors. The method was immunoSEQ multiplex PCR; TCRdb's version includes in-frame clones alone and lacks a portion of them. The sample lists 90,000 or so clones; about 67% were seen once. The sequencing input was PBMCs. Source of these receptors: a woman between 18 and 29 years old in good health and CMV-seropositive. Both conserved end residues are part of each CDR3. A D gene is named only where the DNA matches it firmly. Clone size appears in some rows only: once, few, many, or a class for an expanded clone.

TRBJ1-1 | . | TRBV5-4 | . | CASSRVGEGMTEAFF | TGTGCCAGCAGCCGAGTTGGTGAGGGTATGACTGAAGCTTTCTTT
TRBJ2-7 | . | TRBV27 | . | CASSSQGIEQYF | TGTGCCAGCAGTTCGCAGGGAATCGAGCAGTACTTC
TRBJ2-2 | TRBD1 | TRBV7-9 | . | CASSAGQGLTGELFF | TGTGCCAGCAGCGCCGGACAGGGCCTCACCGGGGAGCTGTTTTTT
TRBJ1-1 | . | TRBV7-8 | few | CASSPKALSVSEAFF | TGTGCCAGCAGCCCTAAAGCTTTATCCGTTTCTGAAGCTTTCTTT
TRBJ1-3 | . | TRBV25-1 | . | CASSSGTFSGNTIYF | TGTGCCAGCAGCTCCGGGACTTTCTCTGGAAACACCATATATTTT
TRBJ1-1 | . | TRBV4-2 | . | CASSQDTVEAFF | TGTGCCAGCAGCCAAGATACGGTTGAAGCTTTCTTT
TRBJ1-2 | . | TRBV27 | . | CASSLYIGQTYGYTF | TGTGCCAGCAGTTTATATATTGGCCAAACCTATGGCTACACCTTC
TRBJ1-2 | . | TRBV2 | . | CASSEDRDWYGYTF | TGTGCCAGCAGTGAAGACAGGGATTGGTATGGCTACACCTTC
TRBJ2-2 | TRBD1 | TRBV6-4 | few | CASSDSGGTGVTGELFF | TGTGCCAGCAGTGACTCTGGTGGGACAGGGGTCACCGGGGAGCTGTTTTTT
TRBJ2-1 | TRBD2 | TRBV9 | . | CASSALSPGLAGAQQFF | TGTGCCAGCAGCGCACTCTCCCCGGGACTAGCGGGAGCCCAGCAGTTCTTC
TRBJ2-6 | . | TRBV5-3 | . | CARRPLGGRTSLSGANVLTF | TGTGCCAGAAGGCCCTTGGGGGGGCGGACGAGTCTCTCTGGGGCCAACGTCCTGACTTTC
TRBJ2-3 | . | TRBV29-1 | . | CSVGDSPGDTQYF | TGCAGCGTTGGGGACTCCCCCGGAGATACGCAGTATTTT
TRBJ1-1 | TRBD1 | TRBV5-6 | . | CASSLGGGPGGAFF | TGTGCCAGCAGCTTGGGAGGGGGCCCCGGGGGAGCTTTCTTT
TRBJ1-3 | TRBD1 | TRBV19 | . | CASSMRTGGFGNTIYF | TGTGCCAGTAGCATGAGGACAGGGGGCTTTGGAAACACCATATATTTT
TRBJ1-1 | TRBD1 | TRBV7-9 | . | CASSSLGQGNTEAFF | TGTGCCAGCAGCTCCCTCGGACAGGGCAACACTGAAGCTTTCTTT
TRBJ2-6 | TRBD2 | TRBV27 | . | CASRSQAGGGSGANVLTF | TGTGCCAGCAGGTCTCAGGCGGGAGGCGGTTCTGGGGCCAACGTCCTGACTTTC
TRBJ1-1 | TRBD1 | TRBV7-9 | . | CASSLEGWTGNTEAFF | TGTGCCAGCAGCTTGGAGGGTTGGACAGGAAACACTGAAGCTTTCTTT
TRBJ2-6 | TRBD1 | TRBV7-2 | . | CASNRDRVPGANVLTF | TGTGCCAGCAACCGGGACAGGGTACCTGGGGCCAACGTCCTGACTTTC